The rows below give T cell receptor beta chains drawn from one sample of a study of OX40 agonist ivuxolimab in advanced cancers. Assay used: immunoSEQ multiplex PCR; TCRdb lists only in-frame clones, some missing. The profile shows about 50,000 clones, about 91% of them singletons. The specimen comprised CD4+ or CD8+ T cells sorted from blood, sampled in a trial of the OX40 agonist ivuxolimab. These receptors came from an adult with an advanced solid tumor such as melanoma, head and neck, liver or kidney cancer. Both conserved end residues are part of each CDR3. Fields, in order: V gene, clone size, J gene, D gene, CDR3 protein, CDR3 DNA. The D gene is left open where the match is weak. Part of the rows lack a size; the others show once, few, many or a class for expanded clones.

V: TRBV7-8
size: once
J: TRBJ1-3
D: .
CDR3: CASSPILTGIFSGNTIYF
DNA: TGTGCCAGCAGTCCTATTTTAACGGGGATCTTCTCTGGAAACACCATATATTTT

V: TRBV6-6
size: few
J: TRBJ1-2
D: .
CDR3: CASSYSSAYVDYGYTF
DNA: TGTGCCAGCAGTTACTCCAGCGCCTACGTTGACTATGGCTACACCTTC

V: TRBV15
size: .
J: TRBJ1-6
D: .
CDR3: CATSSVPRDFANSPLHF
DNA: TGTGCCACCAGCAGCGTTCCCAGGGATTTCGCCAATTCACCCCTCCACTTT

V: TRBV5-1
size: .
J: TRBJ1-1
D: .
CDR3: CASSLVEGNTEAFF
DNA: TGCGCCAGCAGCTTGGTGGAAGGGAACACTGAAGCTTTCTTT

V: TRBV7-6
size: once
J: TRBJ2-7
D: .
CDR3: CASSSPGGYEQYF
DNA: TGTGCCAGCAGCTCCCCAGGGGGGTACGAGCAGTACTTC

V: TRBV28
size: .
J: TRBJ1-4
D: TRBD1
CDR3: CASRGGGFTGKLFF
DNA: TGTGCCAGCAGAGGGGGCGGTTTTACGGGAAAACTGTTTTTT

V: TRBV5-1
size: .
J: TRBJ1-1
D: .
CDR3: CASSYEASVNTEAFF
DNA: TGCGCCAGCAGCTACGAGGCTTCAGTGAACACTGAAGCTTTCTTT

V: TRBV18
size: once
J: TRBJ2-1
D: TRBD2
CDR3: CASSPGTQRESEQFF
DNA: TGTGCCAGCTCACCCGGGACACAGCGGGAGAGTGAGCAGTTCTTC

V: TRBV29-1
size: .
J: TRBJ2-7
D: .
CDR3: CSVGDIQPPTQYF
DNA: TGCAGCGTTGGGGACATCCAACCCCCCACGCAGTACTTC

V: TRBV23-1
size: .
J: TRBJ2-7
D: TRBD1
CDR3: CASSQQDRWIERAKTYEQYF
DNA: TGCGCCAGCAGTCAGCAGGACAGGTGGATTGAGAGGGCCAAGACCTACGAGCAGTACTTC

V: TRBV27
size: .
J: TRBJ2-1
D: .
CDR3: CASSLSDPSNEQFF
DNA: TGTGCCAGCAGTTTATCGGACCCATCCAATGAGCAGTTCTTC

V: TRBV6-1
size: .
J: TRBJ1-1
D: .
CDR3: CASVSLGFAFF
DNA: TGTGCCAGCGTGTCCTTGGGTTTTGCTTTCTTT

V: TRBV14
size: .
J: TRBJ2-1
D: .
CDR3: CASSQDWGPLLLNEQFF
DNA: TGTGCCAGCAGCCAAGATTGGGGGCCCCTCTTACTCAATGAGCAGTTCTTC

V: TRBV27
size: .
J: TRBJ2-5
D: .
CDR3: CASSPHTGLGETQYF
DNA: TGTGCCAGCAGTCCACACACCGGACTGGGGGAGACCCAGTACTTC

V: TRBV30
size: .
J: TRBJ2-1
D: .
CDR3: CAWNFAAYGVQFF
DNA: TGTGCCTGGAATTTCGCTGCTTATGGGGTGCAGTTCTTC

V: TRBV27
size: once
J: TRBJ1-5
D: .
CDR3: CASSLRSNQPQHF
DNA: TGTGCCAGCAGTTTAAGGAGTAATCAGCCCCAGCATTTT

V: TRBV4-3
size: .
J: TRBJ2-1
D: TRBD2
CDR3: CASSRPAHGTREYNEQFF
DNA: TGCGCCAGCAGCCGACCAGCTCACGGGACTAGGGAGTACAATGAGCAGTTCTTC

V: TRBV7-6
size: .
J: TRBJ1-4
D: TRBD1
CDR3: CASSLAIPGTGNEKLFF
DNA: TGTGCCAGCAGCTTAGCGATCCCCGGGACAGGCAATGAAAAACTGTTTTTT

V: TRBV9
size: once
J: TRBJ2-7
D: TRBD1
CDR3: CASSRDSYEQYF
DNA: TGTGCCAGCAGCAGGGACAGCTACGAGCAGTACTTC

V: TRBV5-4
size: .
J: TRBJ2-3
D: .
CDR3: CASSLLVGTDTQYF
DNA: TGTGCCAGCAGCTTGTTGGTCGGGACAGATACGCAGTATTTT

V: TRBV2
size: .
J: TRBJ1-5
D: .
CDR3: CASSASRLSNQPQHF
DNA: TGTGCCAGCAGTGCGTCCAGGCTCAGCAATCAGCCCCAGCATTTT

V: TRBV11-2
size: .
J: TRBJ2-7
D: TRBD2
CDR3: CASSLGASGIEQYF
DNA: TGTGCCAGCAGCTTAGGGGCTAGCGGGATCGAGCAGTACTTC

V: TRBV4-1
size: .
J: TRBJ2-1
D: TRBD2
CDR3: CASSQQTSGAQNEQFF
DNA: TGCGCCAGCAGCCAACAGACTAGCGGGGCCCAGAATGAGCAGTTCTTC

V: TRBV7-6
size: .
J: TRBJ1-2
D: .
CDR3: CASSLAGAGYGYTF
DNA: TGTGCCAGCAGCTTAGCCGGGGCTGGGTATGGCTACACCTTC

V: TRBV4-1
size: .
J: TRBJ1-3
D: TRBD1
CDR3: CASSQGTASGNTIYF
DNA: TGCGCCAGCAGCCAGGGGACAGCCTCTGGAAACACCATATATTTT

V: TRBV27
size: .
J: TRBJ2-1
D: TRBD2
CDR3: CASSFGGGGYNEQFF
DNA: TGTGCCAGCAGTTTCGGCGGGGGAGGTTACAATGAGCAGTTCTTC

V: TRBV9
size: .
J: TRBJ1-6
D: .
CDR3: CASSVGREGSPLHF
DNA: TGTGCCAGCAGCGTAGGACGGGAGGGGTCACCCCTCCACTTT

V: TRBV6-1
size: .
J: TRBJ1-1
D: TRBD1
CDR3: CASSGGFKAGGTEAFF
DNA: TGTGCCAGCAGTGGGGGTTTTAAGGCAGGGGGGACTGAAGCTTTCTTT

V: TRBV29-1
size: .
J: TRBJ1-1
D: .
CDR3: CSVCGSVKDTEAFF
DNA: TGCAGCGTTTGTGGGTCGGTGAAGGACACTGAAGCTTTCTTT

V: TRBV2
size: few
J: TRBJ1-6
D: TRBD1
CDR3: CASSEGQGANSPLHF
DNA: TGTGCCAGCAGTGAAGGACAGGGAGCAAATTCACCCCTCCACTTT

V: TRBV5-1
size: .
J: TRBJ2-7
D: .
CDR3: CASSLAPGRVYEQYF
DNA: TGCGCCAGCAGCTTGGCCCCCGGAAGGGTCTACGAGCAGTACTTC

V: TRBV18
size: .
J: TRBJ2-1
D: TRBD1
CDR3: CASSTGQGGFNEQFF
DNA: TGTGCCAGCTCAACAGGACAGGGGGGCTTTAATGAGCAGTTCTTC

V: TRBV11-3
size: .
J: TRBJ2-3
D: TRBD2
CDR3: CASSPRGGSKDTQYF
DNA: TGTGCCAGCAGCCCGCGGGGCGGGAGTAAGGATACGCAGTATTTT

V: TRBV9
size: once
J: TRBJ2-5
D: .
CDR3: CASSGRTGEETQYF
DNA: TGTGCCAGCAGCGGACGGACTGGGGAGGAGACCCAGTACTTC

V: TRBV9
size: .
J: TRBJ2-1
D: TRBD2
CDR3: CASSGPSGVSPYEQFF
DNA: TGTGCCAGCAGCGGACCTAGCGGGGTATCCCCTTATGAGCAGTTCTTC

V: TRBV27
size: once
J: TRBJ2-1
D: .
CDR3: CASTHLGSRSYNEQFF
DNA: TGTGCCAGCACCCACCTGGGGAGTCGCTCCTACAATGAGCAGTTCTTC

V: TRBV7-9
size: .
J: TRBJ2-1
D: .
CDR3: CASSLRTDEQFF
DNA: TGTGCCAGCAGCTTACGGACAGATGAGCAGTTCTTC

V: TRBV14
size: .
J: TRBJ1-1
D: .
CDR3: CASSQEMWGGTEAFF
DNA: TGTGCCAGCAGCCAAGAAATGTGGGGTGGCACTGAAGCTTTCTTT

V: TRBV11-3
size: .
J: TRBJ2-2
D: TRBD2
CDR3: CASSPGLGGENTGELFF
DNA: TGTGCCAGCAGCCCGGGACTAGGGGGTGAGAACACCGGGGAGCTGTTTTTT

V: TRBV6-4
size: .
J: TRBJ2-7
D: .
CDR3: CASSYEGHLLEQYF
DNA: TGTGCCAGCAGTTATGAGGGGCACCTACTAGAGCAGTACTTC

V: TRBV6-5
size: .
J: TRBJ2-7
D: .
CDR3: CASSYGPGGRDEQYF
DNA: TGTGCCAGCAGTTACGGCCCGGGGGGCAGGGACGAGCAGTACTTC

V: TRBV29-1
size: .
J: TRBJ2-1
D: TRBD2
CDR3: CSVVGLAFWDEQFF
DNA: TGCAGCGTTGTTGGACTAGCGTTTTGGGATGAGCAGTTCTTC

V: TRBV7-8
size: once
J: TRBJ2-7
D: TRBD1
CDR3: CASSLGSIRTGGWEQYF
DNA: TGTGCCAGCAGCCTAGGCTCTATTAGGACAGGCGGGTGGGAGCAGTACTTC

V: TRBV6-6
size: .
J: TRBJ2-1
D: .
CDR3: CASSYISDEQFF
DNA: TGTGCCAGCAGTTACATTTCCGATGAGCAGTTCTTC

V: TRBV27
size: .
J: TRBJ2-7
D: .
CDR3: CASSWGPGQRGEQYF
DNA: TGTGCCAGCAGTTGGGGGCCCGGACAGCGTGGCGAGCAGTACTTC

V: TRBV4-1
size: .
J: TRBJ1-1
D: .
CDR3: CASSQDTYTEAFF
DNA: TGCGCCAGCAGCCAGGACACATACACTGAAGCTTTCTTT

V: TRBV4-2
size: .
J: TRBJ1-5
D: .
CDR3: CASSQESISGGGLLGNQPQHF
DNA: TGTGCCAGCAGCCAAGAAAGCATATCTGGGGGTGGGTTGTTGGGCAATCAGCCCCAGCATTTT

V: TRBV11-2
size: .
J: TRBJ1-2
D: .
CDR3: CASSLGRIYGYTF
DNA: TGTGCCAGCAGCTTAGGGCGGATCTATGGCTACACCTTC

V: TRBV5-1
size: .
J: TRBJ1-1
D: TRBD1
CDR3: CASSLVWQGARTEAFF
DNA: TGCGCCAGCAGCTTGGTTTGGCAGGGGGCGCGGACTGAAGCTTTCTTT

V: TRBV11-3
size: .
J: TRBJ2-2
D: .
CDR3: CASSFVEWPNTGELFF
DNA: TGTGCCAGCAGCTTTGTCGAGTGGCCTAACACCGGGGAGCTGTTTTTT

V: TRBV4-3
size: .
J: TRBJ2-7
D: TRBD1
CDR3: CASSHRQGGNEQYF
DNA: TGCGCCAGCAGCCACCGACAGGGGGGAAACGAGCAGTACTTC

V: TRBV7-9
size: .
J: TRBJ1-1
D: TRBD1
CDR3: CASSLGSGGLTEAFF
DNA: TGTGCCAGCAGCTTAGGCTCAGGGGGTCTCACTGAAGCTTTCTTT

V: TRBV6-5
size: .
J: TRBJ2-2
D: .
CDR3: CASTEVQNTGELFF
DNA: TGTGCCAGCACGGAGGTTCAGAACACCGGGGAGCTGTTTTTT

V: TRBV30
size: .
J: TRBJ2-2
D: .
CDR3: CAWSSGSDGELFF
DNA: TGTGCCTGGTCCTCAGGGTCGGACGGGGAGCTGTTTTTT

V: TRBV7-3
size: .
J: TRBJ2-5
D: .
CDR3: CASSLYGSGVQETQYF
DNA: TGTGCCAGCAGCTTATACGGTAGCGGAGTCCAAGAGACCCAGTACTTC

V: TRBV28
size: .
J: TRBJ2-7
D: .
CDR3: CASRVEDSYEQYF
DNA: TGTGCCAGCAGGGTAGAAGACTCCTACGAGCAGTACTTC

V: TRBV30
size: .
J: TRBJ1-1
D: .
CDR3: CAWSWGGFHTEAFF
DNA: TGTGCCTGGAGTTGGGGGGGGTTTCACACTGAAGCTTTCTTT

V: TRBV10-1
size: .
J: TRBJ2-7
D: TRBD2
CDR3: CASSGPFEREAYEQYF
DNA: TGCGCCAGCAGTGGGCCCTTCGAGCGGGAGGCCTACGAGCAGTACTTC